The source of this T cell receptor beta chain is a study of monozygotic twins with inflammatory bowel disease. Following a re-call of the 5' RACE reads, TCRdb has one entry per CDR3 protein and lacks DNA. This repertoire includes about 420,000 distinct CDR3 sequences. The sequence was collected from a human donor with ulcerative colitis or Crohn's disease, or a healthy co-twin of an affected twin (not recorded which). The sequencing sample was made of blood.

CDR3 in amino acids: CASSGGRGNGYTF. J is TRBJ1-2 and V is TRBV25-1; TCRdb picks TRBD1, but there is no DNA to check that call. This CDR3 comprises 13 residues. CDR1 and CDR2 (germline): MGHDK, SYGVNS.